Following are 6 T cell receptor beta chains from one sample sequenced in a study of T-cell reconstitution after alpha-beta-depleted transplantation in children. The authors prepared the TCRbeta library with unique molecular identifiers. One entry per CDR3 protein, called by TCRdb with MiXCR from the PCR reads. Of about 600,000 distinct CDR3 sequences detected, 23% appear once; the ten largest clones hold roughly 13%. The source material was PBMCs, mostly from graft donor cells, sampled 360 days after TCRalphabeta/CD19-depleted stem cell transplant. The receptors derive from a boy younger than two who had a stem cell transplant for acute myeloid leukemia, so the T cells may come from the graft donor.

This clonotype has just a few counts. The chain employs TRBV25-1 and TRBJ1-5; the D is unclear. Trimming stripped 3 bases from V and 2 bases from J, with 8 bases between. The CDR3 has 14 amino acids. Germline CDR1 reads MGHDK; CDR2 reads SYGVNS. The CDR3 loop is CASSDYRGNQPQHF. The CDR3 DNA follows: TGTGCCAGCAGTGACTATCGGGGCAATCAGCCCCAGCATTTT.

The chain employs TRBV3-1 and TRBJ2-3, with 9 bases that match TRBD1. J lost 5 bases, V lost 0 bases, and 6 bases had no gene match. The CDR3 spans 16 residues. CDR1 LGHDT and CDR2 YNNKEL come from the germline V gene (reference sequence). This CDR3 is CASSQDHRGPRDTQYF. In DNA, the CDR3 is TGTGCCAGCAGCCAAGATCACAGGGGGCCAAGAGATACGCAGTATTTT.

The chain joins TRBV29-1 to TRBJ2-2, with D maybe TRBD1 (6 bases). V was pared by 4 bases and J by 4 bases, with 10 bases between. CDR1 SQVTM and CDR2 ANQGSEA come from the germline V gene. This CDR3 has 13 amino acids. CDR3 sequence (DNA): TGCAGCGTTGGGGGGCTGCGCACCGGGGAGCTGTTTTTT. Its translation: CSVGGLRTGELFF.

This clonotype was observed at least ten times. The genes are TRBV20-1 and TRBJ2-3; TRBD2 matches 9 bases. Unmatched junction bases numbered 5, after V lost 3 bases and J lost 4 bases. This CDR3 is built from 14 residues. Germline V gene sequence: CDR1 DFQATT, CDR2 SNEGSKA (reference sequence). DNA of the CDR3: TGCAGTGCTAGCCCCGCGGGGGGGGCAGATACGCAGTATTTT. Its translation: CSASPAGGADTQYF.

This clonotype was counted between two and nine times. V and J are TRBV12-3 or TRBV12-4 and TRBJ2-7, with 9 bases matching TRBD1. The CDR3 runs to 14 residues. The trim removed 5 bases at V and 3 bases at J, leaving 5 bases unmatched. CDR3 region: CASSRGQGFYEQYF. CDR3 sequence (DNA): TGTGCCAGCAGTAGGGGACAGGGATTCTACGAGCAGTACTTC.

This clonotype has a handful of counts. The rearrangement links TRBV9 to TRBJ2-7; no definite D call. The germline V gene encodes CDR1 SGDLS and CDR2 YYNGEE. This CDR3 is 15 amino acids long. Trimming removed 0 bases from V and 5 bases from J, with 15 bases in between. This CDR3 is CASSVGSGSWDEQYF. The DNA for the CDR3 is TGTGCCAGCAGCGTAGGGTCCGGGTCTTGGGACGAGCAGTACTTC.